This TCR beta chain emerged from a study of T-cell reconstitution after alpha-beta-depleted transplantation in children. Per the germline V gene, CDR1 is SQVTM and CDR2 is ANQGSEA. J lost 4 bases, V lost 6 bases, and 17 bases had no gene match. The CDR3 has 17 residues. This clonotype was counted ten times or more. Preparation of the TCRbeta library used unique molecular identifiers. One entry per CDR3 protein results from TCRdb running MiXCR on the PCR reads. The data contain 150,000 to 250,000 distinct CDR3 sequences, roughly 6.3% of them singletons. The rearrangement links TRBV29-1 to TRBJ2-2; 7 bases map to TRBD1. This material consisted of PBMCs, taken before TCRalphabeta/CD19-depleted stem cell transplant. This clonotype was sampled from a girl in the first two years of life with combined immunodeficiency, due to receive a stem cell transplant. This CDR3 reads CSVSTTGQEDPTGELFF. The CDR3 region has the DNA TGCAGCGTGTCAACGACAGGGCAAGAAGACCCCACCGGGGAGCTGTTTTTT.